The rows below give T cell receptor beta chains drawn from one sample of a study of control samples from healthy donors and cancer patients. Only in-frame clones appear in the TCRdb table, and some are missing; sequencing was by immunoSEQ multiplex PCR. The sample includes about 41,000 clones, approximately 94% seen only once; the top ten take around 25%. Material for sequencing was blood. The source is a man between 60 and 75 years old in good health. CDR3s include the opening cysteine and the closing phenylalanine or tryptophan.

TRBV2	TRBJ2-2	CASSKPGQGTGELFF
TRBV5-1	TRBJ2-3	CASSLGAGRTDTQYF
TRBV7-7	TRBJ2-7	CASSLARDRGREQYF
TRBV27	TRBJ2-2	CASSLGAGPTGELFF
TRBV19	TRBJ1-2	CASSDEMGGYTF
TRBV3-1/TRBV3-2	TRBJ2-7	CASGPPYEQYF
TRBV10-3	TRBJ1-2	CAISDREPYGYTF
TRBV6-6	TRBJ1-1	CASRLGGFTNTEAFF
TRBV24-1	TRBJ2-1	CATSNTSPQRNEQFF
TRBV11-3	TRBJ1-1	CASSPRIVNTEAFF
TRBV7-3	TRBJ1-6	CASSLIRGHSPLHF
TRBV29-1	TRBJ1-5	CSVLIQGVGNQPQHF
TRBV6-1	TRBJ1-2	CASTERGFHYGYTF
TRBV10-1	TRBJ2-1	CATTSGGNNEQFF
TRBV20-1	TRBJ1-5	CSASGTGTGKSQPQHF
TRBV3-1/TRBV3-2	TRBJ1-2	CASSQDRGPVFGDRARERGYTF
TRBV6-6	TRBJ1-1	CASSPKGSAGTEAFF
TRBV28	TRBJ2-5	CASSLQGKTETQYF
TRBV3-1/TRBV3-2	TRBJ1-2	CASSQIREFGYTF
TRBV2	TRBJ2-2	CASSGIAPTGELFF
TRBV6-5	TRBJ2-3	CASSYEGGADTQYF
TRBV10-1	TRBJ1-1	CASSEGTGANTEAFF
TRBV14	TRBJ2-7	CASSQELSRPHEQYF
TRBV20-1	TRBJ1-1	CSASGNTEAFF
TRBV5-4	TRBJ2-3	CASSLDMADTQYF
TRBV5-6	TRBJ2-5	CASSLGGPLRAETQYF
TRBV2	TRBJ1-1	CASSVMNTEAFF
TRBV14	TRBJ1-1	CASSHRGVNTEAFF
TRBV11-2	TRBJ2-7	CASSLGHAELEQYF
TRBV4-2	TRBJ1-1	CASSQALDRGTSGAFF
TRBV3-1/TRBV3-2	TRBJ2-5	CASSQDRYYGTQYF
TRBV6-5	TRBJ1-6	CASFGQHNSPLHF
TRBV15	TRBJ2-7	CATSGKGRGRAYEQYF
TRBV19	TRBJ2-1	CASSIGQGGSYNEQFF
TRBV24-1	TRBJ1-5	CATSDLWVNQPQHF
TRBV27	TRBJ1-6	CASRGPRGGNSPLHF
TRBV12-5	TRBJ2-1	CASARLAGGNYNEQFF
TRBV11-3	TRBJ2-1	CASSIEVAGGGEQFF
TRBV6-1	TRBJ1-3	CASSEGGDPGNTIYF
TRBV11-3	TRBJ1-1	CASNEGFQGNTEAFF
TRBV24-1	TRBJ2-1	CATSDSIYNEQFF
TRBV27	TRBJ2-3	CASTPEEVGGPDTQYF
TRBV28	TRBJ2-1	CASSAAGGPSNNEQFF
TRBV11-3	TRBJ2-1	CASTYLGEQFF
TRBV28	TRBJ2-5	CASLGHSGTQYF
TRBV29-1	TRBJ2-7	CSVGQGTGGEQYF
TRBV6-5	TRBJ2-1	CASRPGQGVDNEQFF
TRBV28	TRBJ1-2	CASSQADRNYGYTF
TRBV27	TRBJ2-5	CASSRAGTSYETQYF